This T cell receptor beta chain was sequenced in a study of post-analysis software for immune sequencing data. Findings of the study overall: Patients used four to six TRBV segments, including TRBV5-6, TRBV5-1 and TRBV20-1, more often than controls.

V lost 4 bases and J lost 3; bases outside the gene matches: 8. CDR3 size: 15 residues. Germline V CDR1 and CDR2: SGHRS, YFSETQ. Worth noting for this clonotype: As yet, its antigen is unknown. Since a much larger clone is just one base distant, this may be a read error.

TCR beta cDNA libraries had unique molecular identifiers. MiXCR was run by TCRdb on the PCR reads, yielding one entry per CDR3 protein. The repertoire holds over 250,000 distinct CDR3 sequences, with around 34% as singletons. The source of this sequence is a girl between 10 and 17 years old with multiple sclerosis. This sequence joins TRBV5-1 and TRBJ2-7; 9 bases map to TRBD2. The specimen was blood. Written as DNA, the CDR3 is TGCGCCAGCAGCGAGGGACTAGCAGCCGGCTACGAGCAGTACTTC. Its protein product is CASSEGLAAGYEQYF.